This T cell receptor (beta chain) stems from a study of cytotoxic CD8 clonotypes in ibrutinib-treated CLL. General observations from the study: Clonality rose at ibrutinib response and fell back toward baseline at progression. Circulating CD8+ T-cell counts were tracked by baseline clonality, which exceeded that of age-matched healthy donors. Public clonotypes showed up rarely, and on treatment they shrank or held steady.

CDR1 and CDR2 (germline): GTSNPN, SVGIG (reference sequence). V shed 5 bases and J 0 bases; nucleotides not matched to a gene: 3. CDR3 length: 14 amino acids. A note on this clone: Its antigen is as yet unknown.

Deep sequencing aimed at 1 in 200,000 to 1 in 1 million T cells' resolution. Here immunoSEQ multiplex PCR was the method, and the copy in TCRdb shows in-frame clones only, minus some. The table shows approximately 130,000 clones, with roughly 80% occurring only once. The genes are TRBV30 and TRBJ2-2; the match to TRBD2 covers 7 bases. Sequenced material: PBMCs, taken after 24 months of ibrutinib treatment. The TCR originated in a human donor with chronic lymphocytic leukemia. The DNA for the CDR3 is TGTGCCTGGGTAGCGGGTCCGAACACCGGGGAGCTGTTTTTT. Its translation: CAWVAGPNTGELFF. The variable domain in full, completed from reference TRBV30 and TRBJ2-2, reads SQTIHQWPATLVQPVGSPLSLECTVEGTSNPNLYWYRQAAGRGLQLLFYSVGIGQISSEVPQNLSASRPQDRQFILSSKKLLLSDSGFYLCAWVAGPNTGELFFGEGSRLTVL.